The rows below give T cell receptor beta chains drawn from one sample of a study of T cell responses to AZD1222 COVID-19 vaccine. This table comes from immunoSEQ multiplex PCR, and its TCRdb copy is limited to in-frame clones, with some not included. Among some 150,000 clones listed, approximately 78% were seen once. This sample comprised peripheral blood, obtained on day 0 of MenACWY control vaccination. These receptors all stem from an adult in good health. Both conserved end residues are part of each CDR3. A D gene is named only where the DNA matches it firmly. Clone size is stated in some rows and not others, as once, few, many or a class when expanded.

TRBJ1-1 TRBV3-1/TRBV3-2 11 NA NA CASRDGTEAFF TGTGCCAGCAGGGACGGCACTGAAGCTTTCTTT
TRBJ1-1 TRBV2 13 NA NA CASSALMNTEAFF TGTGCCAGCAGCGCACTGATGAACACTGAAGCTTTCTTT
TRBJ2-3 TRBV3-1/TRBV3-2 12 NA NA CASSRRTDTQYF TGTGCCAGCAGCAGACGAACAGATACGCAGTATTTT
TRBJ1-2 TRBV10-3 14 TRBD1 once CAIRGTGEDYGYTF TGTGCCATCAGGGGGACAGGGGAGGACTATGGCTACACCTTC
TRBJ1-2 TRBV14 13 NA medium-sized CASSKSGEHGYTF TGTGCCAGCAGTAAATCAGGGGAGCATGGCTACACCTTC
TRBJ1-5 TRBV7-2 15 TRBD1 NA CASSWDRLGNQPQHF TGTGCCAGCAGCTGGGACAGGCTCGGCAATCAGCCCCAGCATTTT
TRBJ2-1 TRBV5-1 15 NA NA CASSLAGSSYNEQFF TGCGCCAGCAGCTTGGCGGGGAGCTCCTACAATGAGCAGTTCTTC
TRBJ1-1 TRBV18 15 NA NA CASSPPNTGRAEAFF TGTGCCAGCTCACCACCGAATACAGGGAGAGCTGAAGCTTTCTTT
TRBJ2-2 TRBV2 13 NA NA CASSEGAPGELFF TGTGCCAGCAGTGAAGGTGCTCCCGGGGAGCTGTTTTTT
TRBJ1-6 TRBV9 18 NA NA CASSLSPSETDDNSPLHF TGTGCCAGCAGCCTTAGCCCCTCCGAGACAGACGATAATTCACCCCTCCACTTT
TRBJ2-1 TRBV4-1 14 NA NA CASSQGPGGDEQFF TGCGCCAGCAGCCAAGGGCCGGGCGGGGATGAGCAGTTCTTC
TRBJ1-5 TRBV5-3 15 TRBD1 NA CARSDRDRGQPPQHF TGTGCCAGAAGCGACCGGGACAGGGGGCAGCCGCCCCAGCATTTT
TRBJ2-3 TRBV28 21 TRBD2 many CASSFSTRGLAGGLGADTQYF TGTGCCAGCAGTTTTAGCACCCGGGGACTAGCGGGGGGGCTTGGCGCAGATACGCAGTATTTT
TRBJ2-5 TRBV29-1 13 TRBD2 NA CSGGGGARETQYF TGCAGCGGCGGCGGGGGGGCCAGGGAGACCCAGTACTTC
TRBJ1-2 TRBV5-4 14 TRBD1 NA CASSRAGQNYGYTF TGTGCCAGCAGCAGGGCGGGACAGAACTATGGCTACACCTTC
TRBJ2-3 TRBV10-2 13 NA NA CASSFSGADTQYF TGCGCCAGCAGTTTCTCCGGGGCGGATACGCAGTATTTT
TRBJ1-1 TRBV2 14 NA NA CASSVSGLNTEAFF TGTGCCAGCAGTGTGAGCGGTTTAAACACTGAAGCTTTCTTT
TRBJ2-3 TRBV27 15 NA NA CASSWKTASTDTQYF TGTGCCAGCAGCTGGAAAACAGCTAGCACAGATACGCAGTATTTT
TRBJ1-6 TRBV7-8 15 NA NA CASSLERTRYSPLHF TGTGCCAGCAGCTTAGAGCGGACTCGGTATTCACCCCTCCACTTT
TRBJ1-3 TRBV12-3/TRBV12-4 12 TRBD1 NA CASGTGGNTIYF TGTGCCAGCGGGACAGGCGGAAACACCATATATTTT
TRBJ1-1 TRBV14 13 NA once CASSYGGNTEAFF TGTGCCAGCAGCTACGGGGGTAACACTGAAGCTTTCTTT
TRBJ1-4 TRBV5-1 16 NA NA CASSEPPGRREGKLFF TGCGCCAGCAGCGAGCCACCGGGACGCCGGGAAGGAAAACTGTTTTTT